This TCR beta chain stems from a study of control samples from healthy donors and cancer patients. The CDR3 consists of 14 residues. The V gene lost 5 bases and the J gene lost 3 bases, with 13 bases spanning the gap. Germline V lookup: CDR1 MGHDK, CDR2 SYGVNS. Sequencing was performed with immunoSEQ multiplex PCR; in TCRdb, only in-frame clones are kept and a portion is missing. Of 110,000 or so clones listed, more than 70% were seen once; the top ten hold roughly 43%. The sample consisted of blood. The chain employs TRBV25-1 and TRBJ1-1, with D hard to call. The TCR originated in a man aged 45-60 years in good health. Here the CDR3 reads CASSSSVSYTEAFF. The CDR3 DNA reads TGTGCCAGCAGTAGTAGTGTTTCTTACACTGAAGCTTTCTTT. The full variable domain, with the rest looked up from reference TRBV25-1 and TRBJ1-1, is EADIYQTPRYLVIGTGKKITLECSQTMGHDKMYWYQQDPGMELHLIHYSYGVNSTEKGDLSSESTVSRIRTEHFPLTLESARPSHTSQYLCASSSSVSYTEAFFGQGTRLTVV.